The entry below describes one TCR beta chain. CDR3 size: 15 residues. V shed 5 bases, J shed 4 bases, and the junction held 4 bases outside the gene matches. Germline V CDR1 and CDR2: MNHEY, SVGAGI. This sample is drawn from a study of blood T cell repertoires in COVID-19. Overall study context: The samples span acute and convalescent COVID-19 from the United States, Italy and Spain. The analysed material was cDNA or gDNA that came from T cells, B-cell-depleted T cells, or PBMCs.

Here immunoSEQ multiplex PCR was the method, and the copy in TCRdb shows in-frame clones only, minus some. The data contain some 78,000 clones, around 87% of them singletons. This clonotype was obtained from a woman of 80 years or more with active or convalescent COVID-19. Sample: peripheral blood. The V gene is TRBV6-5, the J gene TRBJ2-3, with 12 bases aligning to TRBD2. The CDR3 DNA is TGTGCCAGCAGTCAGACTAGCGGGAGTTCAGATACGCAGTATTTT. This sequence encodes CASSQTSGSSDTQYF.